This T cell receptor (beta chain) was obtained from a study of blood T cell repertoires in COVID-19. Turning to the study itself: Sites in the United States, Italy and Spain provided acute and convalescent COVID-19 samples. In each case, the material was cDNA or gDNA derived from T cells, B-cell-depleted T cells, or PBMCs.

Original processing methods: Estimation of nucleated cell counts was performed using reference gene primer amplification. Profiling relied on immunoSEQ multiplex PCR, and the TCRdb table lists in-frame clones only, not all of them. V and J calls and clone size are as listed in that table; D and trimming were resolved from the DNA. There are 200,000 to 250,000 clones in the sample; more than 65% occur only once, and around 9.5% lies in the top ten. Sequenced input: peripheral blood. The sequence derives from a man between 50 and 59 years old with active or convalescent COVID-19.

The CDR3 DNA is TGTGCTAGTGGTTTGGGGACAGGGGGCGCCCGGGGAGAGACCCAGTACTTC. Translating it yields CASGLGTGGARGETQYF. The rearrangement joins TRBV12-5 to TRBJ2-5; TRBD1 matches 11 bases. The CDR3 runs 17 residues. Losses at the gene ends were 1 base for V and 4 bases for J; bases not matched to a gene: 8. The germline gives CDR1 LGHNT, CDR2 FRNRAP.